One sample yielded the 3 T cell receptor beta chains listed below, sequenced in a study of human T cells and chemical hapten exposure. TCRdb reprocessed the RACE reads with MiXCR, giving one entry per CDR3 protein. The table includes tens of thousands of distinct CDR3 sequences, 10% to 11% detected once. Time point meaning: patch test 3, about 24 weeks after DPC sensitization. Treatment described: therapeutic diphenylcyclopropenone sensitization with weekly scalp DPC. The specimen comprised whole blood, sampled in connection with sensitization to the hapten diphenylcyclopropenone (DPC). These receptors all come from a woman aged 45-60 years with alopecia areata. Some clones in this sample may be carry-over from other donors' samples.

This clonotype was observed a handful of times. The CDR3 DNA reads TGTGCCAGCTCACCTTCCGCGGGAAACTATGGCTACACCTTC. It yields the protein CASSPSAGNYGYTF. The chain uses TRBV18 and TRBJ1-2, with D hard to call. Germline lookup yields CDR1 KGHSH and CDR2 LQKENI. The CDR3 runs 14 residues. Deletions cut 3 bases from V and 2 bases from J, with 10 bases between. The entire variable domain, with the rest obtained from reference TRBV18 and TRBJ1-2, is as follows: NAGVMQNPRHLVRRRGQEARLRCSPMKGHSHVYWYRQLPEEGLKFMVYLQKENIIDESGMPKERFSAEFPKEGPSILRIQQVVRGDSAAYFCASSPSAGNYGYTFGSGTRLTVV.

This clonotype was counted only a few times. The chain employs TRBV7-2 and TRBJ2-1; TRBD2 matches at 8 bases. V gave up 2 bases and J gave up 8 bases; unmatched junction bases: 11. This CDR3 region has 16 residues. Germline V gene lookup returns CDR1 SGHTA and CDR2 FQGNSA. This CDR3 is CASSLSQLAGTHEQFF. The CDR3, as DNA: TGTGCCAGCAGCTTATCTCAGCTAGCGGGTACCCATGAGCAGTTCTTC.

This clonotype showed up just a few times. The chain couples TRBV7-2 to TRBJ2-7; a weak D match, TRBD1 (6 bases). Trimming shortened V by 5 bases and J by 1 base, and 15 bases separated the two germline ends. CDR1 and CDR2 (germline): SGHTA, FQGNSA. CDR3 size: 15 residues. CDR3 sequence reads: CASSLPGTQSYEQYF. The DNA of the CDR3 is TGTGCCAGCAGCCTGCCGGGGACACAATCCTACGAGCAGTACTTC.